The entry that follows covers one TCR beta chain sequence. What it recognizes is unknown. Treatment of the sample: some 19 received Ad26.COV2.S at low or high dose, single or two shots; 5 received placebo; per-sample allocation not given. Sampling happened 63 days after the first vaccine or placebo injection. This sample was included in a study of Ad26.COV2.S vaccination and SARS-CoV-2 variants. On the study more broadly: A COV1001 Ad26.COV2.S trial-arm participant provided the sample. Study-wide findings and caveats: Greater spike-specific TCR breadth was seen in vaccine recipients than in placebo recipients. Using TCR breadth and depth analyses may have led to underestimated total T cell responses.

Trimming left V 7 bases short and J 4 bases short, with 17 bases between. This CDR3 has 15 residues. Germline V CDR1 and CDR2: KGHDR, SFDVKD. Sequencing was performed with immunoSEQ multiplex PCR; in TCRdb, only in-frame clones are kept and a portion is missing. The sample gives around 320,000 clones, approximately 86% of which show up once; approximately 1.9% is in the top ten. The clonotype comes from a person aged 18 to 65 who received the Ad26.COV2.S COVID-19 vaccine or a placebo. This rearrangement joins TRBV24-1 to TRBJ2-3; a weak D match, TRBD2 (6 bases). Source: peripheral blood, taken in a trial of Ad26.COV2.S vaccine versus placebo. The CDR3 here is CATSSPPPSADTQYF. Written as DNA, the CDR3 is TGTGCCACCAGCTCCCCCCCTCCTAGCGCAGATACGCAGTATTTT.